The clone carrying this TCR beta chain turned up a few times. These data are taken from a study of human T cells and chemical hapten exposure. The germline V and J ends were trimmed by 4 bases and 15 bases, with 16 bases remaining between them. From germline, CDR1 is MNHEY and CDR2 SVGEGT. The CDR3 runs 12 residues. The time point denotes: patch test 1, 2 weeks after DPC sensitization. The treatment: therapeutic diphenylcyclopropenone sensitization with weekly scalp DPC. Only after blood had been drawn was each patch test applied. Authors' analysis steps: A typical sample had approximately 93,000 TCRs, with about 23,224 to 750,000 overall. TCRdb processed the RACE reads anew with MiXCR; each CDR3 protein has one entry. TCRdb's processing, not the authors' own work, is the source of the V and J calls. The sample shows 90,000 or so distinct CDR3 sequences, approximately 10% of them seen only once.

The chain carries TRBV6-2 or TRBV6-3 and TRBJ2-1; D is undetermined. The specimen comprised whole blood, sampled in connection with sensitization to the hapten diphenylcyclopropenone (DPC). This TCR came from a man in his forties with alopecia areata. Some clones in this sample may be carry-over from other donors' samples. This CDR3 is CASSSGPGLRFF. CDR3 bases: TGTGCCAGCAGTTCCGGTCCCGGTCTTCGGTTCTTC.